This is a list of T cell receptor beta chains from one sample in a study of shared clonotypes between healthy human individuals. Using immunoSEQ multiplex PCR, the repertoire was profiled, and TCRdb retains in-frame clones only, with some absent. The data hold over 950,000 clones, with roughly 80% observed a single time. Specimen: memory CD4+ T cells from PBMCs. These receptors were taken from a man younger than 35 in good health. Some clones in this sample may be carry-over from other donors' samples. Both conserved end residues are part of each CDR3. A D gene is named only where the DNA matches it firmly. Not every row has a clone size; where given, it reads once, few, many or a size class.

TRBD2,.,TRBV28,TRBJ2-1,CASRSSGSSYNEQFF,TGTGCCAGCAGATCTAGCGGGAGCTCCTACAATGAGCAGTTCTTC
TRBD2,.,TRBV5-1,TRBJ2-1,CASSLGLAGGFHEQFF,TGCGCCAGCAGCCTCGGACTAGCGGGAGGGTTCCATGAGCAGTTCTTC
.,.,TRBV5-1,TRBJ1-2,CASSKDVQSYGYTF,TGCGCCAGCAGCAAGGACGTACAGAGCTATGGCTACACCTTC
.,.,TRBV7-9,TRBJ2-7,CASSSSRGSYEQYF,TGTGCCAGCAGCTCCAGCCGGGGCTCCTACGAGCAGTACTTC
.,.,TRBV4-1,TRBJ1-5,CASSQDEKGQPQHF,TGCGCCAGCAGCCAGGACGAGAAGGGGCAGCCCCAGCATTTT
.,.,TRBV4-1,TRBJ1-5,CASSQGPPMSSNQPQHF,TGCGCCAGCAGCCAGGGACCCCCCATGTCCAGCAATCAGCCCCAGCATTTT
.,.,TRBV11-2,TRBJ2-7,CASSLDPTGTPVGGRDF,TGTGCCAGCAGCTTAGATCCCACAGGCACTCCAGTGGGGGGAAGGGACTTC
.,few,TRBV9,TRBJ1-4,CASSVGLGTNEKLFF,TGTGCCAGCAGCGTCGGATTGGGCACTAATGAAAAACTGTTTTTT
.,many,TRBV5-4,TRBJ2-7,CASSSNREGGEQYF,TGTGCCAGCAGCAGCAACAGGGAGGGAGGCGAGCAGTACTTC
TRBD2,.,TRBV28,TRBJ2-1,CAGKGGRGNNEQFF,TGTGCCGGAAAGGGCGGGAGGGGAAACAATGAGCAGTTCTTC
.,.,TRBV28,TRBJ1-2,CASREERGYTF,TGTGCCAGCAGAGAGGAACGGGGCTACACCTTC
TRBD1,.,TRBV5-4,TRBJ1-1,CASSRTDRGGTEAFF,TGTGCCAGCAGCCGAACCGACAGGGGAGGGACTGAAGCTTTCTTT
TRBD1,.,TRBV6-5,TRBJ2-2,CASRYRGYTGELFF,TGTGCCAGCAGATACAGGGGGTACACCGGGGAGCTGTTTTTT
.,.,TRBV7-2,TRBJ2-7,CASSLTGRAWGEQYF,TGTGCCAGCAGCTTAACGGGGCGGGCTTGGGGCGAGCAGTACTTC
.,.,TRBV6-5,TRBJ1-1,CASSYGTATEAFF,TGTGCCAGCAGTTACGGTACAGCCACTGAAGCTTTCTTT
TRBD2,.,TRBV10-1,TRBJ2-3,CASSESRTGRTRQYF,TGCGCCAGCAGTGAGTCACGGACCGGGAGGACCCGGCAGTATTTT
TRBD1,few,TRBV25-1,TRBJ1-2,CASSEYEGQLYF,TGTGCCAGCAGTGAATACGAGGGACAGCTCTACTTC
TRBD1,once,TRBV18,TRBJ1-1,CASSKTGIAEAFF,TGTGCCAGCTCAAAGACAGGGATCGCTGAAGCTTTCTTT
.,.,TRBV15,TRBJ2-1,CATSGGLSQNNEQFF,TGTGCCACCAGCGGTGGACTGTCCCAAAACAATGAGCAGTTCTTC
.,.,TRBV30,TRBJ1-5,CAWNLTVCRPQHF,TGTGCCTGGAATTTGACGGTTTGTCGGCCCCAGCATTTT
.,.,TRBV6-1,TRBJ1-2,CASSEAFQGQLRGYTF,TGTGCCAGCAGTGAAGCATTCCAGGGGCAATTGAGGGGCTACACCTTC